This TCR beta chain was recovered during a study of shared clonotypes between healthy human individuals. In germline, CDR1 is MDHEN, CDR2 SYDVKM. The ends were cut back, 9 bases at V and 3 bases at J, with 23 bases in the middle. The CDR3 is 16 amino acids. TCRdb's table, derived via immunoSEQ multiplex PCR, lists solely in-frame clones and lacks some. Found here are some 550,000 clones, 95% to 98% of them singletons; the top ten hold roughly 0.055%. Sequenced input: naive CD4+ T cells sorted from blood. Stated subset: CD45RA+ positively selected. The receptor was derived from a woman aged 25 to 45 in good health. The chain recombines TRBV28 with TRBJ1-1, with D perhaps matching TRBD1 (5 bases). CDR3 protein: CARSRPTANIDTEAFF. The CDR3 DNA is TGTGCCAGATCGCGCCCGACAGCAAACATTGACACTGAAGCTTTCTTT. The full variable domain, in which reference TRBV28 and TRBJ1-1 provide the parts outside the CDR3, is DVKVTQSSRYLVKRTGEKVFLECVQDMDHENMFWYRQDPGLGLRLIYFSYDVKMKEKGDIPEGYSVSREKKERFSLILESASTNQTSMYLCARSRPTANIDTEAFFGQGTRLTVV.